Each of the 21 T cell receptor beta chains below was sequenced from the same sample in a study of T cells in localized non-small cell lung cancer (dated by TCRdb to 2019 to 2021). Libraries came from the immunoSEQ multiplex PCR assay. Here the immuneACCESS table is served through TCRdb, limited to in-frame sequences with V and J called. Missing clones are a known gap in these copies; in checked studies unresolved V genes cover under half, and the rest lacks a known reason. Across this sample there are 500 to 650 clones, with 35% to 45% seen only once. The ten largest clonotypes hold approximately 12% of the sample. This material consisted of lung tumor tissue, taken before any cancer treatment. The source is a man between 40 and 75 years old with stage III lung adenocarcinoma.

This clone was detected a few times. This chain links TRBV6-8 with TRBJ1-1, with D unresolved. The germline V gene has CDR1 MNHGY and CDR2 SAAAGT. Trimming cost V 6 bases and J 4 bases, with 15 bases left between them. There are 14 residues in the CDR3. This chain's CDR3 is CASSPRNSATEAFF. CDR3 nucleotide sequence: TGTGCCAGCAGCCCCCGGAACAGTGCCACTGAAGCTTTCTTT.

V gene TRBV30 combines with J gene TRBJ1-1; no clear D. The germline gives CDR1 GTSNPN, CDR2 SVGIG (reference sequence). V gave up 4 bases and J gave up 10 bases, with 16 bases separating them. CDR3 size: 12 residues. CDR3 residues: CAWILWAKGAFF. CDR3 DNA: TGTGCCTGGATCTTATGGGCCAAAGGAGCTTTCTTT. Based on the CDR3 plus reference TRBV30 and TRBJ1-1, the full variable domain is SQTIHQWPATLVQPVGSPLSLECTVEGTSNPNLYWYRQAAGRGLQLLFYSVGIGQISSEVPQNLSASRPQDRQFILSSKKLLLSDSGFYLCAWILWAKGAFFGQGTRLTVV.

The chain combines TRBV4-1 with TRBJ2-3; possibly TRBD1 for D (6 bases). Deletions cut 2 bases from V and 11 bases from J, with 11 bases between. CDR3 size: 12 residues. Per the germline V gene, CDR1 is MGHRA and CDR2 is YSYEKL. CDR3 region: CASSQTGLEQYF. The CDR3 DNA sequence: TGCGCCAGCAGCCAAACAGGGTTGGAGCAGTATTTT.

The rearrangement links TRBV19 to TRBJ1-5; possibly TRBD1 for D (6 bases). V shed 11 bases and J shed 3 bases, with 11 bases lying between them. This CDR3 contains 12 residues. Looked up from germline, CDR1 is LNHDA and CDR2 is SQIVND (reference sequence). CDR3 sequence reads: CAGGTSNQPQHF. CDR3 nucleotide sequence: TGTGCCGGCGGGACATCCAATCAGCCCCAGCATTTT.

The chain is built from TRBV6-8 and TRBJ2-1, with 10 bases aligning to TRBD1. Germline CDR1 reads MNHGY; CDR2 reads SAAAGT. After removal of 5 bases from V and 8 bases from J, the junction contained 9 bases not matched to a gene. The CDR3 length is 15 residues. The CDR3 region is CASSGGGQGTDEQFF. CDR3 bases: TGTGCCAGCAGTGGAGGGGGACAGGGGACGGATGAGCAGTTCTTC.

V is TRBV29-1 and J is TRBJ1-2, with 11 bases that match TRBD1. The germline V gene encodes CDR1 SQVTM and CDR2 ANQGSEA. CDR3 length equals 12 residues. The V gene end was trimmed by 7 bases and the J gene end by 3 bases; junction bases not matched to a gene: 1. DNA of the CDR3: TGCAGCGGGGGACAGGGGGACTATGGCTACACCTTC. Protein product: CSGGQGDYGYTF.

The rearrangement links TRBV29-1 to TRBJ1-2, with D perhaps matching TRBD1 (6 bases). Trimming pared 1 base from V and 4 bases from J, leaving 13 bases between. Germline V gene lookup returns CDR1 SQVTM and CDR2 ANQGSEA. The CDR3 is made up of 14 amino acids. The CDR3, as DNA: TGCAGCGTTGAAGCAGATGAGGGGGTCTATGGCTACACCTTC. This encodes CSVEADEGVYGYTF.

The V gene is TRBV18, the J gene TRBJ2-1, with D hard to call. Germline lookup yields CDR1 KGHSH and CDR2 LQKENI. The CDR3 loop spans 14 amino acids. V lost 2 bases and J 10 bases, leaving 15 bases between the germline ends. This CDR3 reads CASSPAGRQWEQFF. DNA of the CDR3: TGTGCCAGCTCACCAGCCGGACGCCAATGGGAGCAGTTCTTC. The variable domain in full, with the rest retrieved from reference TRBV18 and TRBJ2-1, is NAGVMQNPRHLVRRRGQEARLRCSPMKGHSHVYWYRQLPEEGLKFMVYLQKENIIDESGMPKERFSAEFPKEGPSILRIQQVVRGDSAAYFCASSPAGRQWEQFFGPGTRLTVL.

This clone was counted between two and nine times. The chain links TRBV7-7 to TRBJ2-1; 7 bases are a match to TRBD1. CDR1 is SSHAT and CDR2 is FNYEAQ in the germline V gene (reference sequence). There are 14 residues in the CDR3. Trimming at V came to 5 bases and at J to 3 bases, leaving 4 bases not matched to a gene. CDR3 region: CASSVRDSYNEQFF. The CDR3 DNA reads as TGTGCCAGCAGCGTCCGGGACAGCTACAATGAGCAGTTCTTC.

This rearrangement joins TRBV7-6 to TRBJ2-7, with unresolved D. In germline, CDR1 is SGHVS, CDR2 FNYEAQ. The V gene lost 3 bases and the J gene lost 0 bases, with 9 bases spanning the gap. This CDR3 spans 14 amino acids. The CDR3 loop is CASSFSQTSYEQYF. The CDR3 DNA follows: TGTGCCAGCAGCTTCTCCCAGACCTCCTACGAGCAGTACTTC.

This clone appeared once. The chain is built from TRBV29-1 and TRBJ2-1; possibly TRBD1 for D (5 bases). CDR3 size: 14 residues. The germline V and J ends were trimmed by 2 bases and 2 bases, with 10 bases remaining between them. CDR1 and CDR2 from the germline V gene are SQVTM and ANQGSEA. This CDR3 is CSVEPRATYNEQFF. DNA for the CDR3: TGCAGCGTTGAACCCAGGGCTACCTACAATGAGCAGTTCTTC.

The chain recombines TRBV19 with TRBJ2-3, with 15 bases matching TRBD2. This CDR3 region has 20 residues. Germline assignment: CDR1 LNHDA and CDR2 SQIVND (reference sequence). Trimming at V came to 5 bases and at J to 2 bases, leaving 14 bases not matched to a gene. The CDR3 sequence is CASSLTSGTSGGSYTDTQYF. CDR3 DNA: TGTGCCAGTAGTCTTACCTCCGGGACTAGCGGGGGGTCTTACACAGATACGCAGTATTTT.

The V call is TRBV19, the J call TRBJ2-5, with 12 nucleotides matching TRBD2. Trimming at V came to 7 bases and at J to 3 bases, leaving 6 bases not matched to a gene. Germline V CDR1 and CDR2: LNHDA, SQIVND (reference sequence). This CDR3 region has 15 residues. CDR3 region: CASKTSGGAEETQYF. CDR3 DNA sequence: TGTGCCAGTAAGACTAGCGGGGGAGCAGAAGAGACCCAGTACTTC.

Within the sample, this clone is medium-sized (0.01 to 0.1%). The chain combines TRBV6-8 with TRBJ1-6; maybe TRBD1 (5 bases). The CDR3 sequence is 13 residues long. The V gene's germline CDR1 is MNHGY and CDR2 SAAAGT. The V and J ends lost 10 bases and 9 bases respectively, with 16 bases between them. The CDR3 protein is CATIQGIGSPLHF. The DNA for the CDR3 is TGTGCCACGATTCAGGGAATCGGTTCACCCCTCCACTTT.

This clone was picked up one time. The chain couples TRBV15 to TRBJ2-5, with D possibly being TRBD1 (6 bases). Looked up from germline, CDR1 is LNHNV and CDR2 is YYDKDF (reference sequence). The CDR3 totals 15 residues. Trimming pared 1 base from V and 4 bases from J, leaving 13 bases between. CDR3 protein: CATSRVPGQGETQYF. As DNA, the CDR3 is TGTGCCACCAGCAGAGTGCCGGGACAAGGAGAGACCCAGTACTTC.

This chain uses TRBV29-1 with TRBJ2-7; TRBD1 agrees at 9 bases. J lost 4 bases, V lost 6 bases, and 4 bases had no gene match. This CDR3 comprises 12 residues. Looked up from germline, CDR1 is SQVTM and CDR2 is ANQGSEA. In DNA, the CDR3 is TGCAGCGTGGCCGGACAGGGGTACGAGCAGTACTTC. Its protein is CSVAGQGYEQYF.

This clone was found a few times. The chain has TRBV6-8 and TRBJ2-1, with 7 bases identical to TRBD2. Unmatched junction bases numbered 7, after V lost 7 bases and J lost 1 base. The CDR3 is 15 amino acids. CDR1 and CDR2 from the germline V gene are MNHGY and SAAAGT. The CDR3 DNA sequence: TGTGCCAGCAATTTAGGGAGGGAGTCCTACAATGAGCAGTTCTTC. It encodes CASNLGRESYNEQFF.

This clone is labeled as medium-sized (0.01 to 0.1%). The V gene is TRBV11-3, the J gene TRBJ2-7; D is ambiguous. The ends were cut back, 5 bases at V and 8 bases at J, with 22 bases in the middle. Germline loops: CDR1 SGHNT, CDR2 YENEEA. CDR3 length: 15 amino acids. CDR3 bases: TGTGCCAGCAGCCCTTCTTTTGCGGAACCTACGAAGCAGTACTTC. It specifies CASSPSFAEPTKQYF.

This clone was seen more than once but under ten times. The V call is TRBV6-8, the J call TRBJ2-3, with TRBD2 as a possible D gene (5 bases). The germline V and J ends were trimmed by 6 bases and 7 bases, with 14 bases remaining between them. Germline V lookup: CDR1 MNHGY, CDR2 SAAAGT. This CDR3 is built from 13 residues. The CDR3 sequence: CASRKGAENTQYF. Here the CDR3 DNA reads TGTGCCAGCAGAAAAGGAGCGGAGAATACGCAGTATTTT.

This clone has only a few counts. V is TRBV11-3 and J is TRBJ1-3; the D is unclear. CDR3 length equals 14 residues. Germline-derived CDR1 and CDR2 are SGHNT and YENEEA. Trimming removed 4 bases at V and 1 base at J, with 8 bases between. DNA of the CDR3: TGTGCCAGCAGCTCCGGACCGTCTGGAAACACCATATATTTT. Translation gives CASSSGPSGNTIYF.

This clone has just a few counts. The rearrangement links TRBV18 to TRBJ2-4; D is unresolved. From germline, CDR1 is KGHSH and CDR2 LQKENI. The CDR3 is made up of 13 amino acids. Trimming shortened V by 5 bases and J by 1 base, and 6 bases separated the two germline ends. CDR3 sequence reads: CASSADAKNIQYF. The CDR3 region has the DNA TGTGCCAGCTCAGCAGATGCCAAAAACATTCAGTACTTC.